This T cell receptor (beta chain) was profiled in a study of control samples from healthy donors and cancer patients. The table came from immunoSEQ multiplex PCR; TCRdb's copy has only in-frame clones and leaves some out. The data hold approximately 170,000 clones, with 91% observed a single time. The V end was cut by 3 bases, the J end by 7 bases, with 10 bases between. The CDR3 loop spans 12 amino acids. Germline lookup yields CDR1 WNHNN and CDR2 SYGVQD (reference sequence). The source material was blood. The TCR sequence derives from a woman aged 25 to 45 in good health. This sequence joins TRBV10-1 and TRBJ2-7, with D possibly matching TRBD1 (5 bases). The CDR3 region is CASSDQGGEQYF. Written as DNA, the CDR3 is TGCGCCAGCAGTGACCAGGGTGGAGAGCAGTACTTC.